This TCR beta chain came from a study of blood T cell repertoires in COVID-19. Germline V gene lookup returns CDR1 SGHVS and CDR2 FNYEAQ. The CDR3 has 15 amino acids. V lost 6 bases and J lost 2, with 13 bases in between. The table came from immunoSEQ multiplex PCR; TCRdb's copy has only in-frame clones and leaves some out. The sample contains some 97,000 clones, around four fifths of which appear only once. Specimen: peripheral blood. This receptor was taken from a woman in her 70s with acute or convalescent COVID-19. The chain has TRBV7-6 and TRBJ2-2, with D maybe TRBD1 (6 bases). The CDR3 loop reads CASRPGQTNTGELFF. CDR3 bases: TGTGCCAGCAGACCCGGACAGACCAACACCGGGGAGCTGTTTTTT.